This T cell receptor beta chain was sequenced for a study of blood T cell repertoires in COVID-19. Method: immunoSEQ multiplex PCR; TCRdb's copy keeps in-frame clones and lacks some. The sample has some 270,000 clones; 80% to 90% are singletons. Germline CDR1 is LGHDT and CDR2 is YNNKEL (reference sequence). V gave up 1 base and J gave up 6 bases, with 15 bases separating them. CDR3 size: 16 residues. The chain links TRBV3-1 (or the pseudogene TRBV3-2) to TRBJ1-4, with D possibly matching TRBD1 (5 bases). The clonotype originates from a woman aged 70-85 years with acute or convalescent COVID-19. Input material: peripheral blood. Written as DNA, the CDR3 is TGTGCCAGCAGCCAAGGGGGGGGAGGAGGCTATGAAAAACTGTTTTTT. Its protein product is CASSQGGGGGYEKLFF.